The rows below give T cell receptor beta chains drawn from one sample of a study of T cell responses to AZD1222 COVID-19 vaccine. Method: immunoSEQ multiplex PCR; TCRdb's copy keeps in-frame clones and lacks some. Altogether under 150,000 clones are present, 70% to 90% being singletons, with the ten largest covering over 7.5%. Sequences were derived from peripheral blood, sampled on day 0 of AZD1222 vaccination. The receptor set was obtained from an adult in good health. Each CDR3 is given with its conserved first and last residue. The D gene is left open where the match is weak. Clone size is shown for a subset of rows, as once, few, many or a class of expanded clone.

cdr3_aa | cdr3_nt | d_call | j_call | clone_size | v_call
CASSARGGADTQYF | TGTGCCAGCAGCGCGCGGGGGGGCGCAGATACGCAGTATTTT | TRBD2 | TRBJ2-3 | . | TRBV9
CATSRGQGGAGNTIYF | TGTGCCACCAGCAGAGGTCAAGGGGGGGCTGGAAACACCATATATTTT | . | TRBJ1-3 | . | TRBV15
CAWSRPDNEKLFF | TGTGCCTGGAGTCGGCCCGATAATGAAAAACTGTTTTTT | . | TRBJ1-4 | once | TRBV30
CASSRGRGTNSPLHF | TGTGCCAGTTCCCGGGGGAGGGGGACTAATTCACCCCTCCACTTT | . | TRBJ1-6 | . | TRBV19
CASSHPADRRGYGYTF | TGTGCCAGCAGCCATCCAGCGGACAGGCGCGGCTATGGCTACACCTTC | TRBD1 | TRBJ1-2 | . | TRBV4-2
CASSLESGFGETQYF | TGTGCCAGCAGTCTCGAGAGCGGATTCGGAGAGACCCAGTACTTC | . | TRBJ2-5 | . | TRBV7-7
CASIRGGWDTEAFF | TGTGCCAGCATAAGAGGAGGGTGGGACACTGAAGCTTTCTTT | . | TRBJ1-1 | . | TRBV27
CASSLPTGSPYEQYF | TGCGCCAGCAGCCTCCCCACAGGGAGCCCCTACGAGCAGTACTTC | . | TRBJ2-7 | . | TRBV5-1
CAWSVGQDYRYEQYF | TGTGCCTGGAGTGTGGGGCAGGACTACCGCTACGAGCAGTACTTC | . | TRBJ2-7 | . | TRBV30
CASSTGQGAGGYTF | TGCGCCAGCAGCACGGGACAGGGGGCGGGTGGCTACACCTTC | TRBD1 | TRBJ1-2 | . | TRBV5-1
CASSRQAIAGDTQYF | TGCGCCAGCAGCAGACAGGCTATCGCTGGAGATACGCAGTATTTT | . | TRBJ2-3 | . | TRBV4-3
CAWSVGGHPNTEAFF | TGTGCCTGGAGTGTAGGAGGACACCCGAACACTGAAGCTTTCTTT | . | TRBJ1-1 | . | TRBV30
CASSLSGAGLTDTQYF | TGTGCCAGCAGTTTATCTGGGGCAGGCCTTACAGATACGCAGTATTTT | . | TRBJ2-3 | . | TRBV27
CSVATLGSSGNTIYF | TGCAGCGTCGCTACTCTGGGGAGCTCTGGAAACACCATATATTTT | . | TRBJ1-3 | . | TRBV29-1
CASSTPGNPYEQYF | TGTGCCAGTAGTACGCCGGGTAACCCCTACGAGCAGTACTTC | . | TRBJ2-7 | . | TRBV19
CASSELIAGGGYTF | TGTGCCAGCAGTGAATTGATTGCAGGTGGTGGCTACACCTTC | . | TRBJ1-2 | . | TRBV6-1
CASSYSIRGTGELFF | TGTGCCAGCAGTTACTCGATTAGGGGCACCGGGGAGCTGTTTTTT | . | TRBJ2-2 | few | TRBV6-5
CASSLNADNSPLHF | TGCGCCAGCAGCCTGAACGCAGATAATTCACCCCTCCACTTT | . | TRBJ1-6 | . | TRBV5-1
CASSKTSGGASHEQYF | TGTGCCAGCAGCAAGACTAGCGGGGGGGCTTCCCACGAGCAGTACTTC | TRBD2 | TRBJ2-7 | . | TRBV7-2
CASSVETGGNYGYTF | TGTGCCAGCAGCGTAGAGACAGGGGGTAACTATGGCTACACCTTC | TRBD1 | TRBJ1-2 | once | TRBV9
CASSLAGGSYEQYF | TGTGCCAGCAGCTTAGCTGGGGGCTCCTACGAGCAGTACTTC | . | TRBJ2-7 | . | TRBV7-2
CASSLRLGGQAATEAFF | TGTGCCAGCAGCTTACGACTCGGGGGGCAGGCCGCCACTGAAGCTTTCTTT | . | TRBJ1-1 | once | TRBV5-4